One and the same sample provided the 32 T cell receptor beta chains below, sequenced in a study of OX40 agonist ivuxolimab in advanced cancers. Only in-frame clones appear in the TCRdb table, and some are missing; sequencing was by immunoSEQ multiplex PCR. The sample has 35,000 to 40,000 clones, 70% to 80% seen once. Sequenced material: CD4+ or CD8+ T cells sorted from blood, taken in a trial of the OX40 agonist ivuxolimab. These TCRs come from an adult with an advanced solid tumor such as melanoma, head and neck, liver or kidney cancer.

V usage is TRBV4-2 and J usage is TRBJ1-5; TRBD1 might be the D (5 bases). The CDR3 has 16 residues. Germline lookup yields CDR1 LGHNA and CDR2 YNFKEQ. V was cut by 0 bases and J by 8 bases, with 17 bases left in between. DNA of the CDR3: TGTGCCAGCAGCCAAGATTTGGGGCTAGGGGATGAGCCCCAGCATTTT. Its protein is CASSQDLGLGDEPQHF.

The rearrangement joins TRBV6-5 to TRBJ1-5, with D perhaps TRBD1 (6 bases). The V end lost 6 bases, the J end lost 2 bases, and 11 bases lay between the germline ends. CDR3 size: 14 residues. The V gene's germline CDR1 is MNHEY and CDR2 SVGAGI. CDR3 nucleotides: TGTGCCAGCAGACAGGGTTTGGGCAATCAGCCCCAGCATTTT. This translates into CASRQGLGNQPQHF.

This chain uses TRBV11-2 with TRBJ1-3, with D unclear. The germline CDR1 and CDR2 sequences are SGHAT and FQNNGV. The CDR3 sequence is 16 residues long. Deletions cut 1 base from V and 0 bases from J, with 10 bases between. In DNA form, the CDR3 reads TGTGCCAGCAGCTTAGCTGGCGGAAGCTCTGGAAACACCATATATTTT. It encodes CASSLAGGSSGNTIYF.

CDR3 region: CASSLAQDTQYF. The CDR3 DNA reads TGTGCCAGCAGCCTTGCTCAAGATACGCAGTATTTT. This rearrangement joins TRBV11-2 to TRBJ2-3, with D hard to call. Germline V gene lookup returns CDR1 SGHAT and CDR2 FQNNGV. This CDR3 comprises 12 residues. V was pared by 5 bases and J by 5 bases, with 8 bases between.

CDR3 sequence reads: CASSYADRVGEQFF. DNA of the CDR3: TGTGCCAGCAGTTACGCGGACAGGGTGGGTGAGCAGTTCTTC. V gene TRBV6-6 combines with J gene TRBJ2-1; 8 nucleotides align to TRBD1. Germline loops: CDR1 MNHNY, CDR2 SVGAGI (reference sequence). The V and J ends lost 2 bases and 9 bases, in that order; junction bases with no gene match: 6. The CDR3 extends over 14 amino acids.

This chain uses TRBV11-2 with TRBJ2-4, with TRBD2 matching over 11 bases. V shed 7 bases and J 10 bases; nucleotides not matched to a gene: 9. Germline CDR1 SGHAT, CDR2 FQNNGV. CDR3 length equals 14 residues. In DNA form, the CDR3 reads TGTGCCAGCACCCTACCGGGACTAGCGGAGATTCAGTACTTC. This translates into CASTLPGLAEIQYF.

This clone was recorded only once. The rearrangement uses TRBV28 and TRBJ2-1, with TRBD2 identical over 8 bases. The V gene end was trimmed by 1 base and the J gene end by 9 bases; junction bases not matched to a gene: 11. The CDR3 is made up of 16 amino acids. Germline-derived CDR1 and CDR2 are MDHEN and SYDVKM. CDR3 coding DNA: TGTGCCAGCAGTTTATCGTCGGGGGGGACTATCGGTGAGCAGTTCTTC. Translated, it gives CASSLSSGGTIGEQFF.

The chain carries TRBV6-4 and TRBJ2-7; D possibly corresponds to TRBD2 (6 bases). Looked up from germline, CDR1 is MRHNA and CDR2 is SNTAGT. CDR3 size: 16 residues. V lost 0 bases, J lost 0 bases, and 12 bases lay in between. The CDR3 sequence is CASSDSPGLTSYEQYF. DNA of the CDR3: TGTGCCAGCAGTGACTCTCCGGGACTCACCTCCTACGAGCAGTACTTC.

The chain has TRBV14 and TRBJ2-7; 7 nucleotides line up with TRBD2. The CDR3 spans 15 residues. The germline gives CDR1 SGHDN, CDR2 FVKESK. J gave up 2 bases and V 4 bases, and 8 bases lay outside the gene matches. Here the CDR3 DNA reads TGTGCCAGCAGCCCTTGGCTAGCGGTAGCCTACGAGCAGTACTTC. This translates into CASSPWLAVAYEQYF.

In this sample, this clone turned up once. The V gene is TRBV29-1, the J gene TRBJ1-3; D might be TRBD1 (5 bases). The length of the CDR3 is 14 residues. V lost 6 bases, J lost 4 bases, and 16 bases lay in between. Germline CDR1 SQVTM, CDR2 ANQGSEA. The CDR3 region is CSVVWAPGGNTIYF. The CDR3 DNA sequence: TGCAGCGTCGTCTGGGCCCCAGGGGGAAACACCATATATTTT.

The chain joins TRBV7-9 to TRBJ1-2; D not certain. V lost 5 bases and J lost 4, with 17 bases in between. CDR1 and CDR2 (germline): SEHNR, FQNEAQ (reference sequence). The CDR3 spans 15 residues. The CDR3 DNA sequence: TGTGCCAGCAGCATCGGAGGAGGGTCGACCTATGGCTACACCTTC. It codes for CASSIGGGSTYGYTF.

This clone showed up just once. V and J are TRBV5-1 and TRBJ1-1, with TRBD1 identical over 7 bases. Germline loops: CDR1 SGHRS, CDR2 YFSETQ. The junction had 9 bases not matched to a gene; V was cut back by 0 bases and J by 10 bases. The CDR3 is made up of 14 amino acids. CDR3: CASSLASTSGGAFF. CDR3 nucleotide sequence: TGCGCCAGCAGCTTGGCGAGTACATCAGGGGGAGCTTTCTTT.

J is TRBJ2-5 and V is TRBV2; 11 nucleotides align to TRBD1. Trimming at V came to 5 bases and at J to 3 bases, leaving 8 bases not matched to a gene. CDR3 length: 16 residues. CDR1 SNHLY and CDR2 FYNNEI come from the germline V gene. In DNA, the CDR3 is TGTGCCAGCAGTTCCGGGACAGGGGGGTCAAAAGAGACCCAGTACTTC. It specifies CASSSGTGGSKETQYF.

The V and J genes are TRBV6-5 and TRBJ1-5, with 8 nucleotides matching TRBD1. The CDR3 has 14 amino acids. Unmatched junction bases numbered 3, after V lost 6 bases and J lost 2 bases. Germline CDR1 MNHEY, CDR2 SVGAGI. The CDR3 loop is CASRWGQGNQPQHF. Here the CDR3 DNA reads TGTGCCAGCAGATGGGGACAGGGCAATCAGCCCCAGCATTTT.

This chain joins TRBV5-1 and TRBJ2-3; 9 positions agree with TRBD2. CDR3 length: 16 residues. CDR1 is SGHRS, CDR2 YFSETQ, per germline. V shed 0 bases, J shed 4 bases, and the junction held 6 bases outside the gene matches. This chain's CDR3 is CASSLELGGGADTQYF. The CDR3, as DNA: TGCGCCAGCAGCTTGGAATTGGGCGGGGGGGCAGATACGCAGTATTTT.

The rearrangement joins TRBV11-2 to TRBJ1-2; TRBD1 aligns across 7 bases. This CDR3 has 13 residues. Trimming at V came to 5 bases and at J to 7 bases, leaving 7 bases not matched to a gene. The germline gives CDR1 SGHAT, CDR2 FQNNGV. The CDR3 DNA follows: TGTGCCAGCAGCCTGACAGGGCCGAGTGGCTACACCTTC. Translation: CASSLTGPSGYTF.

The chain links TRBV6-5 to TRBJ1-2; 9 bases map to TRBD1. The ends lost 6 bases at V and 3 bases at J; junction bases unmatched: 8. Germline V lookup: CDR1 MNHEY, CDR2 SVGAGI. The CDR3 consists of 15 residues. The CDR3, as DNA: TGTGCCAGCAGACCCGGGACAGGGATTCACTATGGCTACACCTTC. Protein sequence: CASRPGTGIHYGYTF.

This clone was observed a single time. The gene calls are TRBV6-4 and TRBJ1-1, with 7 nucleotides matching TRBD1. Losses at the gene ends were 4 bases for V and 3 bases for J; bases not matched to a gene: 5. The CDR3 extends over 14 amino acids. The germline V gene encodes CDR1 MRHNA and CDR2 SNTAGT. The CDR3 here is CASSVTGVDTEAFF. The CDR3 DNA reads TGTGCCAGCAGTGTTACAGGGGTGGACACTGAAGCTTTCTTT.

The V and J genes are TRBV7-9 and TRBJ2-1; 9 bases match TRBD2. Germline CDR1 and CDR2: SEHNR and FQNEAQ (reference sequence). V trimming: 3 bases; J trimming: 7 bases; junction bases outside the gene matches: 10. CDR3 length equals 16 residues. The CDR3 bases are TGTGCCAGCAGCTTCGCGACTAGCGGCCCAGGGAATGAGCAGTTCTTC. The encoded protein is CASSFATSGPGNEQFF.

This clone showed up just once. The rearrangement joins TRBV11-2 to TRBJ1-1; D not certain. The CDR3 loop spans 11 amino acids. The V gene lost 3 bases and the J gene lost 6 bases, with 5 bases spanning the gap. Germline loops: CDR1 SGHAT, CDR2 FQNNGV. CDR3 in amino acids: CASSFASEAFF. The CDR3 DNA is TGTGCCAGCAGCTTCGCCTCTGAAGCTTTCTTT.

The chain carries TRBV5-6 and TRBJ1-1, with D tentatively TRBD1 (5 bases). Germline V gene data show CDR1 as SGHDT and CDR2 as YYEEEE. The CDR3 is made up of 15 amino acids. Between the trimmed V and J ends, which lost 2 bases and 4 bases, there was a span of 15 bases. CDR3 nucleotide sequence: TGTGCCAGCAGCTTCCAACCCGGGACGGCCACTGAAGCTTTCTTT. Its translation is CASSFQPGTATEAFF. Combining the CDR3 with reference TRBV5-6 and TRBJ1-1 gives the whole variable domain DAGVTQSPTHLIKTRGQQVTLRCSPKSGHDTVSWYQQALGQGPQFIFQYYEEEERQRGNFPDRFSGHQFPNYSSELNVNALLLGDSALYLCASSFQPGTATEAFFGQGTRLTVV.

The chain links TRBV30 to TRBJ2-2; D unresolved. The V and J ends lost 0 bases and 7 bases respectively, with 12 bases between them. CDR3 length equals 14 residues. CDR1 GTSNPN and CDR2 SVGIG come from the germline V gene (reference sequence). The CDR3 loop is CAWSVTYMDGELFF. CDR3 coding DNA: TGTGCCTGGAGTGTGACATATATGGACGGGGAGCTGTTTTTT. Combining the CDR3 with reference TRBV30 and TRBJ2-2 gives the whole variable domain SQTIHQWPATLVQPVGSPLSLECTVEGTSNPNLYWYRQAAGRGLQLLFYSVGIGQISSEVPQNLSASRPQDRQFILSSKKLLLSDSGFYLCAWSVTYMDGELFFGEGSRLTVL.

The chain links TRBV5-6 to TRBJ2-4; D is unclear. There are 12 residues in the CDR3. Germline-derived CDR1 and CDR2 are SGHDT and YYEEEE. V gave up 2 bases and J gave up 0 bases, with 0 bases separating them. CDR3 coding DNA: TGTGCCAGCAGCTTAGCCAAAAACATTCAGTACTTC. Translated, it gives CASSLAKNIQYF.

The CDR3 is CASSQEAGELFF. The DNA for the CDR3 is TGTGCCAGCTCACAAGAGGCCGGGGAGCTGTTTTTT. The J gene is TRBJ2-2, the V gene TRBV18, with D uncertain. In germline, CDR1 is KGHSH, CDR2 LQKENI. V dropped 4 bases and J dropped 6 bases, with 6 bases sitting between them. This CDR3 is 12 amino acids long.

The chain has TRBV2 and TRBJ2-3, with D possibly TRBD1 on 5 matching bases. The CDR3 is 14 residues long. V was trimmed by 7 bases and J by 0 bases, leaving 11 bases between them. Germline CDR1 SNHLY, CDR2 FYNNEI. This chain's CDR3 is CASKNRYSTDTQYF. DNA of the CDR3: TGTGCCAGCAAAAACAGGTATAGCACAGATACGCAGTATTTT.

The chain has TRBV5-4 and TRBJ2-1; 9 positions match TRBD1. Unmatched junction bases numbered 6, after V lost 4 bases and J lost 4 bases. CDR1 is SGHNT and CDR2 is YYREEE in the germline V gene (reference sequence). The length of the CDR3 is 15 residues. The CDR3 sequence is CASSLDRGGYNEQFF. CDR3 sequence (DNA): TGTGCCAGCAGCCTAGACAGGGGGGGGTACAATGAGCAGTTCTTC.

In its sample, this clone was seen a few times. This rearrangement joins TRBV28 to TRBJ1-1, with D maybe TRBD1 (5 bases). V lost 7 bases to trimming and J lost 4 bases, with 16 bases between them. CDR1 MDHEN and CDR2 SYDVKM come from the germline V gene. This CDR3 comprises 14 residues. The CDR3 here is CASTSGAAITEAFF. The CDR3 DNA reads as TGTGCCAGCACGTCCGGGGCGGCGATCACTGAAGCTTTCTTT.

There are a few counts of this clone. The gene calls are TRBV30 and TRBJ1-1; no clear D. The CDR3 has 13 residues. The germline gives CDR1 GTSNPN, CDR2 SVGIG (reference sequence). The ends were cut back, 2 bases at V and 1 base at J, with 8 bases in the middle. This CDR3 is CAWSQHTNTEAFF. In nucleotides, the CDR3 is TGTGCCTGGAGTCAACATACGAACACTGAAGCTTTCTTT.

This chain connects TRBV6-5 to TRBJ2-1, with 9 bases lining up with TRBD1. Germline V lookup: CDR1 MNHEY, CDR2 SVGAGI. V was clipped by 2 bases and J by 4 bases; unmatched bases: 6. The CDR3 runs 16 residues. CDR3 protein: CASSYRRDREYNEQFF. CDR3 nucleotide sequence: TGTGCCAGCAGTTACCGCCGGGACAGGGAATACAATGAGCAGTTCTTC.

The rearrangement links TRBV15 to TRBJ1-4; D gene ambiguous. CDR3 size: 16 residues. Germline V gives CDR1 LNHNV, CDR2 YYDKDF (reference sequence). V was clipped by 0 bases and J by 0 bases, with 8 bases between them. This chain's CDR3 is CATSRDSPATNEKLFF. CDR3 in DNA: TGTGCCACCAGCAGAGATAGCCCTGCAACTAATGAAAAACTGTTTTTT.

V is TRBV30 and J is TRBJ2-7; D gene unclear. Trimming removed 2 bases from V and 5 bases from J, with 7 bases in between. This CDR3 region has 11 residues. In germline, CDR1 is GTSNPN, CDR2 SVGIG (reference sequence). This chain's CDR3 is CAWSRSDEQYF. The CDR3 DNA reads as TGTGCCTGGAGTCGATCGGACGAGCAGTACTTC.

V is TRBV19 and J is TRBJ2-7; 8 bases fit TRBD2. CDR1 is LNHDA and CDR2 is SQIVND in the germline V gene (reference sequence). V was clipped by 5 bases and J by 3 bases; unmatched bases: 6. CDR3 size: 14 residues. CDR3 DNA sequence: TGTGCCAGTAGTCCCCTAGCGGGCCACTACGAGCAGTACTTC. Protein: CASSPLAGHYEQYF.